The rows below give T cell receptor beta chains drawn from one sample of a study of blood T cells in healthy people across ages. MiXCR was run by TCRdb on the 5' RACE reads, yielding one entry per CDR3 protein. The sample lists about 1,500,000 distinct CDR3 sequences; 28% were seen once. The specimen was blood. These receptors were collected from a woman aged 30 to 39 in good health. Both conserved end residues are part of each CDR3. D genes are given only for firm matches. Where a row states a size, it is once, few, many or the class of an expanded clone; other rows omit it.

j_gene,v_gene,abundance,d_gene,CDR3nt,CDR3aa
TRBJ2-1,TRBV30,NA,NA,TGTGCCTGGAGTGTACTCAGGAATAATGAGCAGTTCTTC,CAWSVLRNNEQFF
TRBJ2-1,TRBV6-5,many,TRBD2,TGTGCCAGCAGGTCCGGCGGCGGGGGGGTCTACAATGAGCAGTTCTTC,CASRSGGGGVYNEQFF
TRBJ1-1,TRBV6-2/TRBV6-3,NA,NA,TGTGCCAGCATAGTGGGCCAGATAGACACTGAAGCTTTCTTT,CASIVGQIDTEAFF
TRBJ1-1,TRBV20-1,NA,NA,TGCAGTGCTATAGGACAGTGGAACACTGAAGCTTTCTTT,CSAIGQWNTEAFF
TRBJ1-2,TRBV4-2,NA,NA,TGTGCCAGCAGCCAAGATCGGCAGGGCGGGGATGGCTACACCTTC,CASSQDRQGGDGYTF
TRBJ1-2,TRBV12-3/TRBV12-4,few,NA,TGTGCCAGCAGCCCCGGCAGTCCCGCGGCTAACTATGGCTACACCTTC,CASSPGSPAANYGYTF
TRBJ2-7,TRBV20-1,few,NA,TGCAGTGCAGGCCCCCCGGGCCTCTCCTACGAGCAGTACTTC,CSAGPPGLSYEQYF
TRBJ2-5,TRBV20-1,many,NA,TGCAGTGCTAGGGATGGGCAGGACCAAGAGACCCAGTACTTC,CSARDGQDQETQYF
TRBJ2-6,TRBV11-2,few,TRBD1,TGTGCCAGCAGCTTAGGACAGGGGGCAATCGGGGCCAACGTCCTGACTTTC,CASSLGQGAIGANVLTF
TRBJ1-1,TRBV5-5,few,NA,TGTGCCAGCAGTTTCACCCTGACGGGGAACACTGAAGCTTTCTTT,CASSFTLTGNTEAFF
TRBJ2-7,TRBV25-1,few,NA,TGTGCCAGCAGTGAGGGTGGGGGTAAATACGAGCAGTACTTC,CASSEGGGKYEQYF
TRBJ2-5,TRBV20-1,NA,NA,TGCAGTGCTAGAGAGGGGGACGTCCGGAGGGAAGAGACCCAGTACTTC,CSAREGDVRREETQYF
TRBJ2-7,TRBV11-2,few,NA,TGTGCCAGCAGCTATGGGACGCTATTCGACGAGCAGTACTTC,CASSYGTLFDEQYF
TRBJ1-2,TRBV12-3/TRBV12-4,NA,NA,TGTGCCAGCAGTTTATCGGGGGGAGAGGCCTATGGCTACACCTTC,CASSLSGGEAYGYTF
TRBJ2-7,TRBV5-5,NA,NA,TGTGCCAGCAGCTTGGACCTAGCCAAAAACATGCAGTACTTC,CASSLDLAKNMQYF
TRBJ2-5,TRBV6-1,NA,TRBD2,TGTGCCAGCAGTCCCCAAAGTAGCGGGGGGCTCCAAGAGACCCAGTACTTC,CASSPQSSGGLQETQYF
TRBJ2-5,TRBV12-3/TRBV12-4,NA,NA,TGTGCCAGCAGAAACTGGGACCAAGAGACCCAGTACTTC,CASRNWDQETQYF
TRBJ2-6,TRBV9,few,NA,TGTGCCAGCAGCGTAGAAGCCAGGCTTAACTCTGGGGCCAACGTCCTGACTTTC,CASSVEARLNSGANVLTF
TRBJ2-2,TRBV5-1,NA,TRBD1,TGCGCCAGCAGCTTGGCGAGATGGGGACAGGTTGACACCGGGGAGCTGTTTTTT,CASSLARWGQVDTGELFF
TRBJ2-1,TRBV7-3,few,NA,TGTGCCAGCAGCTTAATTCTAGAACGACAGCCTACCTACAATGAGCAGTTCTTC,CASSLILERQPTYNEQFF
TRBJ2-5,TRBV5-1,few,TRBD2,TGCGCCAGCAGCTTCGGACTAGCGGGAGGGTGGCAAGAGACCCAGTACTTC,CASSFGLAGGWQETQYF
TRBJ2-7,TRBV7-8,few,TRBD1,TGTGCCAGCAACTTACGCCGGGACAGGCCTTCCTACGAGCAGTACTTC,CASNLRRDRPSYEQYF
TRBJ1-5,TRBV16,NA,NA,TGTGCCAGCAGTCCGTCCAGGGCAAATCAGCCCCAGCATTTT,CASSPSRANQPQHF
TRBJ2-3,TRBV29-1,NA,NA,TGCAGCGTCCAACCGGAACAAGTACGAGATACGCAGTATTTT,CSVQPEQVRDTQYF
TRBJ1-1,TRBV29-1,many,NA,TGCAGCGTTGATAGTGGGGAGGGCAGAAACACTGAAGCTTTCTTT,CSVDSGEGRNTEAFF
TRBJ1-2,TRBV28,NA,NA,TGTGCCAGCGCGGTATCAGGGAACTTCTATGGCTACACCTTC,CASAVSGNFYGYTF
TRBJ2-5,TRBV28,many,NA,TGTGCCAGCAGTTTTGACAGGATCGGACAGTACTTC,CASSFDRIGQYF
TRBJ1-1,TRBV7-2,NA,NA,TGTGCCAGCAGCACGAGGGGGACAACTACGAACACTGAAGCTTTCTTT,CASSTRGTTTNTEAFF
TRBJ2-7,TRBV20-1,NA,NA,TGCAGTGCTAGTAGGACGAGCTCCTACGAGCAGTACTTC,CSASRTSSYEQYF
TRBJ2-1,TRBV29-1,NA,NA,TGCAGCGTTGACGTTGGCTGGGGATACAATGAGCAGTTCTTC,CSVDVGWGYNEQFF
TRBJ2-6,TRBV25-1,NA,TRBD1,TGTGCCAGCGGATACAGGGGCTCTGGGGCCAACGTCCTGACTTTC,CASGYRGSGANVLTF
TRBJ2-3,TRBV28,NA,NA,TGTGCCAGCGGCACTAGGAAAACCTGGACAGATACGCAGTATTTT,CASGTRKTWTDTQYF
TRBJ2-3,TRBV7-2,few,NA,TGTGCCTCGGGCCGGCGGGCCCGCACAGATACGCAGTATTTT,CASGRRARTDTQYF
TRBJ2-3,TRBV9,NA,NA,TGTGCCAGCAGCCCCCAACCCCCGGGACGAAGCACAGATACGCAGTATTTT,CASSPQPPGRSTDTQYF
TRBJ1-6,TRBV7-9,NA,TRBD1,TGTGCCAGCAGCCCGGACAGGGGGTATTCACCCCTCCACTTT,CASSPDRGYSPLHF
TRBJ2-1,TRBV2,many,TRBD2,TGTGCCAGCAGTGAAAGGACTAGCGGGATCAATGAGCAGTTCTTC,CASSERTSGINEQFF
TRBJ2-5,TRBV5-1,many,TRBD2,TGCGCCAGCAGCTTGGCCGCAGCGGGAGGGCAGCGTCGACAAGAGACCCAGTACTTC,CASSLAAAGGQRRQETQYF
TRBJ1-2,TRBV12-3/TRBV12-4,few,NA,TGTGCCAGCAGTCAGTCGGGGGGCGGGCATGGCTACACCTTC,CASSQSGGGHGYTF
TRBJ2-7,TRBV28,few,NA,TGTGCCAGCAGTACGGGATTTTTTCACGAGCAGTACTTC,CASSTGFFHEQYF
TRBJ1-2,TRBV12-3/TRBV12-4,many,TRBD1,TGTGCCAGCAGTCCCGGGACAGGTGGCTACACCTTC,CASSPGTGGYTF
TRBJ2-5,TRBV7-2,NA,NA,TGTGCCAGCAGCTTTCAGGGGATAACGGAGACCCAGTACTTC,CASSFQGITETQYF
TRBJ2-5,TRBV20-1,few,NA,TGCAGTGCTAGAGATCCCAAGGGCCAGACCCAGTACTTC,CSARDPKGQTQYF
TRBJ1-1,TRBV10-3,many,NA,TGTGCCATCAGTGGGTCCAGGTGGTACACTGAAGCTTTCTTT,CAISGSRWYTEAFF
TRBJ2-4,TRBV4-1,many,TRBD2,TGCGCCAGCAGCCATCCTAGCGGGGACCTAGCCAAAAACATTCAGTACTTC,CASSHPSGDLAKNIQYF
TRBJ2-3,TRBV18,NA,NA,TGTGCCAGCTCACAAACGACAGTTGATTACACAGATACGCAGTATTTT,CASSQTTVDYTDTQYF
TRBJ2-1,TRBV7-9,few,TRBD2,TGTGCCAGCAGCTCCAGACTAGCCCTCTACAATGAGCAGTTCTTC,CASSSRLALYNEQFF
TRBJ1-6,TRBV5-1,NA,NA,TGCGCCAGCAGCCCCAGGGAGGGCGACGCCTCACCCCTCCACTTT,CASSPREGDASPLHF
TRBJ1-2,TRBV20-1,many,TRBD1,TGCAGTGCCGCCGGGACAGGGGAATTTGGCTACACCTTC,CSAAGTGEFGYTF
TRBJ2-3,TRBV29-1,NA,TRBD2,TGCAGCGTTGTAGGCCACGGGGGGGCCAGGGCGGATACGCAGTATTTT,CSVVGHGGARADTQYF
TRBJ2-3,TRBV10-3,many,TRBD1,TGTGCCAGCGGAGCGCGGACAGGGGGCGGGACAGATACGCAGTATTTT,CASGARTGGGTDTQYF
TRBJ2-7,TRBV15,many,NA,TGTGCCACCAGAGGGAGTCTCTACGAGCAGTACTTC,CATRGSLYEQYF
TRBJ2-5,TRBV27,few,NA,TGTGCCAGCAGTTTGAGGCGGGCCGGACAAGAGACCCAGTACTTC,CASSLRRAGQETQYF
TRBJ2-1,TRBV20-1,few,NA,TGCAGTGCTAGAGATTGGAGGGGGGGAAACAATGAGCAGTTCTTC,CSARDWRGGNNEQFF
TRBJ1-4,TRBV7-2,few,TRBD1,TGTGCCAGCAGCACCTCAGGGGGCAGACAAGAAAAACTGTTTTTT,CASSTSGGRQEKLFF
TRBJ1-1,TRBV5-1,few,NA,TGCGCCAGCAGCTGGGCGGGGATGAACACTGAAGCTTTCTTT,CASSWAGMNTEAFF
TRBJ2-1,TRBV12-3/TRBV12-4,many,TRBD2,TGTGCCAGCAGTTTCGTAGCGGGAGGGCCCCAGGAGCAGTTCTTC,CASSFVAGGPQEQFF
TRBJ2-1,TRBV6-2/TRBV6-3,few,TRBD2,TGTGCCAGCGGTCCGGGAGGGTTTAGTAATGAGCAGTTCTTC,CASGPGGFSNEQFF
TRBJ2-1,TRBV20-1,NA,NA,TGCAGTGCTAGAGAATCCTCCCCCCCCGGGGAGAAGCAGTTCTTC,CSARESSPPGEKQFF
TRBJ2-1,TRBV2,NA,NA,TGTGCCAGAGGGGGATCCCCACCCTACAATGAGCAGTTCTTC,CARGGSPPYNEQFF